The TCR beta chain under discussion was sequenced for a study of OX40 agonist ivuxolimab in advanced cancers. Using immunoSEQ multiplex PCR, the repertoire was profiled, and TCRdb retains in-frame clones only, with some absent. The profile shows about 100,000 clones, approximately 90% of them singletons. CDR1 is MDHEN, CDR2 SYDVKM, per germline. The CDR3 length is 14 residues. Deletions cut 10 bases from V and 6 bases from J, with 18 bases between. This sequence joins TRBV28 and TRBJ2-2; D unresolved. The specimen comprised CD4+ or CD8+ T cells sorted from blood, sampled in a trial of the OX40 agonist ivuxolimab. The sequence was obtained from an adult with an advanced solid tumor such as melanoma, head and neck, liver or kidney cancer. The CDR3 here is CATHLSAVAGELFF. CDR3 sequence (DNA): TGTGCCACCCACTTGTCGGCGGTCGCCGGGGAGCTGTTTTTT.